The clone carrying this T cell receptor beta chain was picked up a small number of times. What it binds is not known. The sample belongs to a study of T cell responses to AZD1222 COVID-19 vaccine. General study points: Repertoires in all cases were sampled only once the peak T cell response had passed.

Measured with immunoSEQ multiplex PCR; TCRdb has only the in-frame clones, and not every one. There are more than 80,000 clones in the sample; 85% to 90% occur only once, and 10% lies in the top ten. The germline V gene has CDR1 SGHTA and CDR2 FQGNSA. The length of the CDR3 is 15 residues. Trimming removed 4 bases at V and 6 bases at J, with 15 bases between. The origin of this receptor is an adult in good health. The sequencing used peripheral blood, collected on day 0 of AZD1222 vaccination. The gene calls are TRBV7-2 and TRBJ1-4; D may be TRBD1 (6 bases). CDR3 nucleotides: TGTGCCAGCAGCTCGAACAGGGAGGTGGATGAAAAACTGTTTTTT. Its translation: CASSSNREVDEKLFF.